This T cell receptor (beta chain) is drawn from a study of metastatic and nonmetastatic thyroid tumors. The wider study: Patients with malignant and benign thyroid disease provided blood and tumor or nodule tissue, whose repertoires were compared.

As handled by the study authors: Variation in CDR3 across clinicopathological groups served as the basis for constructing a distant-metastasis classifier in papillary thyroid cancer. TCRdb re-analyzed the PCR reads using MiXCR. None of the V and J calls come from the authors' own analysis; TCRdb made them. Of tens of thousands of clones listed, 25% to 30% were seen once; the top ten hold approximately 6%. CDR1 is SGHRS, CDR2 YFSETQ, per germline. The CDR3 extends over 16 amino acids. V was trimmed by 3 bases and J by 5 bases, leaving 15 bases between them. General observations from the study: TCR beta diversity was reportedly significantly higher in malignant thyroid tumors than benign nodules, in blood and tumor.

No patient had received any treatment before thyroid surgery. This clone was counted many times. Its specificity is unknown. The sequenced material came from blood. This chain links TRBV5-1 with TRBJ2-6; D remains unclear. The origin of this receptor is a female donor with papillary thyroid cancer or a benign thyroid nodule (not recorded which). Some clones in this sample may be carry-over from other donors' samples. The CDR3, as DNA: TGCGCCAGCAGCTCCGCTCAGAGTACGAGGGCCAACGTCCTGACTTTC. It translates to CASSSAQSTRANVLTF.